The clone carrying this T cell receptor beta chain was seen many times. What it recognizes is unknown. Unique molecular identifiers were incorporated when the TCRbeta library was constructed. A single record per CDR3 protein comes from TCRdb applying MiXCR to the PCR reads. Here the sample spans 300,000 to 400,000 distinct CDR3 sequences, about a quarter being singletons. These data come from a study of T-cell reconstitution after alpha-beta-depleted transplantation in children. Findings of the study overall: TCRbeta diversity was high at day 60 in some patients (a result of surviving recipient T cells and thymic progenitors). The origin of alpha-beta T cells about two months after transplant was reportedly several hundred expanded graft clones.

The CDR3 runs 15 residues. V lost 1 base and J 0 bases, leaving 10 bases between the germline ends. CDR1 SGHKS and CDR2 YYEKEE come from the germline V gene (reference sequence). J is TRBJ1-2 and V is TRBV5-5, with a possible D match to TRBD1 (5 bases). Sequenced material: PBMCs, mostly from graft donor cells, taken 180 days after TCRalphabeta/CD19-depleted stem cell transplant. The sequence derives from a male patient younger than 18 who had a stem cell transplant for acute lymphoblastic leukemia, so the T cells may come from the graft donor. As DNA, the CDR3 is TGTGCCAGCAGCTTGACAGGACCTCCTAACTATGGCTACACCTTC. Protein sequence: CASSLTGPPNYGYTF.